This entry lists 26 T cell receptor beta chains sequenced from one sample in a study of blood T cell repertoires in COVID-19. TCRdb's table, derived via immunoSEQ multiplex PCR, lists solely in-frame clones and lacks some. The profile shows roughly 200,000 clones, 84% of them singletons. Source material: peripheral blood. The receptors come from a woman over 75 with active or convalescent COVID-19.

The chain recombines TRBV3-1 (or the pseudogene TRBV3-2) with TRBJ2-7; D not certain. The CDR3 runs to 18 residues. V was clipped by 1 base and J by 5 bases, with 24 bases between them. Looked up from germline, CDR1 is LGHDT and CDR2 is YNNKEL (reference sequence). The CDR3 spells CASSQVALLSRPRNEQYF. CDR3 in DNA: TGTGCCAGCAGCCAAGTTGCTCTCCTAAGTCGTCCCCGAAACGAGCAGTACTTC.

The gene calls are TRBV19 and TRBJ2-1, with unresolved D. The CDR3 runs to 12 residues. V was trimmed by 3 bases and J by 9 bases, leaving 9 bases between them. Germline V gene lookup returns CDR1 LNHDA and CDR2 SQIVND (reference sequence). CDR3: CASSIRPGEQFF. CDR3 nucleotides: TGTGCCAGTAGTATCCGCCCCGGTGAGCAGTTCTTC.

V gene TRBV3-1 (or the pseudogene TRBV3-2) combines with J gene TRBJ2-5; D unresolved. The V gene's germline CDR1 is LGHDT and CDR2 YNNKEL (reference sequence). The length of the CDR3 is 13 residues. V was clipped by 5 bases and J by 5 bases, with 12 bases between them. Here the CDR3 reads CASSSPSGETQYF. The CDR3 region has the DNA TGTGCCAGCAGCAGCCCTTCCGGTGAGACCCAGTACTTC.

This clone was counted once. The chain has TRBV9 and TRBJ2-1; 7 bases agree with TRBD2. The CDR3 sequence is 15 residues long. Germline V lookup: CDR1 SGDLS, CDR2 YYNGEE. With 6 bases clipped from V and 7 bases from J, the junction kept 13 bases outside the gene matches. The CDR3 loop reads CASTLGGGSRNEQFF. Written as DNA, the CDR3 is TGTGCCAGCACCCTCGGAGGCGGGAGTAGGAATGAGCAGTTCTTC. Variable domain in full (rest from reference TRBV9 and TRBJ2-1): DSGVTQTPKHLITATGQRVTLRCSPRSGDLSVYWYQQSLDQGLQFLIQYYNGEERAKGNILERFSAQQFPDLHSELNLSSLELGDSALYFCASTLGGGSRNEQFFGPGTRLTVL.

V usage is TRBV7-3 and J usage is TRBJ2-6; maybe TRBD1 (5 bases). The CDR3 spans 18 residues. The V gene lost 1 base and the J gene lost 0 bases, with 13 bases spanning the gap. Germline CDR1 and CDR2: SGHTA and FQGTGA. Here the CDR3 DNA reads TGTGCCAGCAGCTTAAAGCAGGGCAGTAGCTCTGGGGCCAACGTCCTGACTTTC. It specifies CASSLKQGSSSGANVLTF. Supplemented by reference TRBV7-3 and TRBJ2-6, the full variable domain reads GAGVSQTPSNKVTEKGKYVELRCDPISGHTALYWYRQSLGQGPEFLIYFQGTGAADDSGLPNDRFFAVRPEGSVSTLKIQRTERGDSAVYLCASSLKQGSSSGANVLTFGAGSRLTVL.

Of note for this clone: Other nucleotide sequences from this sample produce the same CDR3. The gene calls are TRBV7-3 and TRBJ2-1; D is undetermined. The V end lost 0 bases, the J end lost 5 bases, and 5 bases lay between the germline ends. This CDR3 has 13 amino acids. The germline gives CDR1 SGHTA, CDR2 FQGTGA. The CDR3 DNA reads as TGTGCCAGCAGCTTAACCAGAAACAATGAGCAGTTCTTC. Translated: CASSLTRNNEQFF.

The chain recombines TRBV7-6 with TRBJ2-5; 7 bases fit TRBD2. CDR3 length equals 16 residues. V lost 5 bases, J lost 0 bases, and 9 bases stayed unmatched. In germline, CDR1 is SGHVS, CDR2 FNYEAQ. The CDR3 protein is CASSRIPGTNQETQYF. CDR3 in DNA: TGTGCCAGCAGCCGAATCCCCGGGACTAACCAAGAGACCCAGTACTTC.

This clone was found once. This sequence joins TRBV5-4 and TRBJ2-6; D remains unclear. Germline-derived CDR1 and CDR2 are SGHNT and YYREEE (reference sequence). The length of the CDR3 is 16 residues. The ends were cut back, 2 bases at V and 0 bases at J, with 9 bases in the middle. As DNA, the CDR3 is TGTGCCAGCAGCTTTGGGCAGAGCTCTGGGGCCAACGTCCTGACTTTC. Translated: CASSFGQSSGANVLTF.

This rearrangement joins TRBV15 to TRBJ1-6, with D uncertain. The CDR3 has 13 residues. V lost 8 bases to trimming and J lost 0 bases, with 5 bases between them. CDR1 and CDR2 from the germline V gene are LNHNV and YYDKDF (reference sequence). The CDR3 here is CATASSYNSPLHF. The CDR3 DNA follows: TGTGCCACCGCGAGCTCCTATAATTCACCCCTCCACTTT. Drawing the rest from reference TRBV15 and TRBJ1-6, the complete variable domain is DAMVIQNPRYQVTQFGKPVTLSCSQTLNHNVMYWYQQKSSQAPKLLFHYYDKDFNNEADTPDNFQSRRPNTSFCFLDIRSPGLGDTAMYLCATASSYNSPLHFGNGTRLTVT.

The rearrangement uses TRBV29-1 and TRBJ2-7, with 7 bases aligning to TRBD1. Germline assignment: CDR1 SQVTM and CDR2 ANQGSEA. The V and J ends lost 3 bases and 4 bases, in that order; junction bases with no gene match: 6. The CDR3 has 13 residues. As DNA, the CDR3 is TGCAGCGTTGAGGGAGAGGGGGCTTACGAGCAGTACTTC. Protein sequence: CSVEGEGAYEQYF.

This sequence joins TRBV5-1 and TRBJ2-2; D perhaps matches TRBD2 (5 bases). Germline CDR1 reads SGHRS; CDR2 reads YFSETQ. This CDR3 has 13 residues. V shed 4 bases and J shed 3 bases, with 7 bases lying between them. In nucleotides, the CDR3 is TGCGCCAGCAGCCCCGGGGACACCGGGGAGCTGTTTTTT. It codes for CASSPGDTGELFF.

The rearrangement links TRBV18 to TRBJ2-5; D may be TRBD2 (6 bases). CDR3 length: 12 amino acids. The germline CDR1 and CDR2 sequences are KGHSH and LQKENI. With 4 bases removed from V and 5 bases from J, the gap between germline ends came to 8 bases. For the CDR3, the DNA is TGTGCCAGCTCACAGGGGAGGGAGACCCAGTACTTC. Its translation: CASSQGRETQYF.

The chain combines TRBV1 with TRBJ2-7; the DNA was not compared with TRBD2, the D call given in the table. TRBV1 is a known pseudogene. The CDR3 extends over 14 amino acids. The CDR3 nucleotides are TGCACCAGCAGCCCGGGAGGGACAAATTACGAGCAGTACTTC. This gives the protein CTSSPGGTNYEQYF.

V and J are TRBV5-1 and TRBJ1-2, with 7 bases that match TRBD1. This CDR3 has 13 amino acids. With V trimmed by 4 bases and J by 6 bases, 6 bases remained unmatched. Germline V gene lookup returns CDR1 SGHRS and CDR2 YFSETQ. CDR3 region: CASSGTTGDGYTF. CDR3 DNA: TGCGCCAGCAGCGGCACAACAGGGGATGGCTACACCTTC.

The V call is TRBV5-1, the J call TRBJ2-3, with TRBD2 identical over 16 bases. V dropped 4 bases and J dropped 1; count of bases not matched to a gene: 6. The CDR3 consists of 18 residues. Germline V gives CDR1 SGHRS, CDR2 YFSETQ. Here the CDR3 DNA reads TGCGCCAGCAGCGTTACCGGGACTAGCGGGAGGGGCACAGATACGCAGTATTTT. This encodes CASSVTGTSGRGTDTQYF.

CDR3 nucleotide sequence: TGTGCCAGCAGCCCCTTTGCAACTAATGAAAAACTGTTTTTT. This codes for CASSPFATNEKLFF. This chain joins TRBV3-1 (or the pseudogene TRBV3-2) and TRBJ1-4; D gene uncertain. The germline CDR1 and CDR2 sequences are LGHDT and YNNKEL (reference sequence). This CDR3 comprises 14 residues. V lost 4 bases to trimming and J lost 0 bases, with 6 bases between them.

The V and J genes are TRBV5-1 and TRBJ2-1, with D perhaps matching TRBD1 (5 bases). The CDR3 sequence is 15 residues long. The germline V gene encodes CDR1 SGHRS and CDR2 YFSETQ. The germline V and J ends were trimmed by 0 bases and 2 bases, with 9 bases remaining between them. The CDR3 region has the DNA TGCGCCAGCAGCTTGGCCCTAGGGGCCTACAATGAGCAGTTCTTC. Translating it yields CASSLALGAYNEQFF.

The chain recombines TRBV6-1 with TRBJ1-6; no reliable D call. Trimming left V 1 base short and J 4 bases short, with 8 bases between. From germline, CDR1 is MNHNS and CDR2 SASEGT. The CDR3 sequence is 15 residues long. The DNA for the CDR3 is TGTGCCAGCAGTGAAGTACCGGTTTATAATTCACCCCTCCACTTT. Protein: CASSEVPVYNSPLHF.

This clone was seen a handful of times. The chain employs TRBV5-5 and TRBJ1-2; 8 nucleotides match TRBD1. This CDR3 comprises 14 residues. CDR1 SGHKS and CDR2 YYEKEE come from the germline V gene (reference sequence). After removal of 4 bases from V and 4 bases from J, the junction contained 6 bases not matched to a gene. In nucleotides, the CDR3 is TGTGCCAGCAGCCACGACAGGGGAACCTATGGCTACACCTTC. Translated, it gives CASSHDRGTYGYTF.

V and J are TRBV19 and TRBJ2-7; TRBD2 might be the D (5 bases). Trimming removed 3 bases at V and 0 bases at J, with 9 bases between. This CDR3 is 14 amino acids long. Germline CDR1 is LNHDA and CDR2 is SQIVND (reference sequence). For the CDR3, the DNA is TGTGCCAGTAGTATCGCCCGGGACTCCTACGAGCAGTACTTC. Translating it yields CASSIARDSYEQYF.

This chain links TRBV5-1 with TRBJ1-1; D unresolved. V was trimmed by 4 bases and J by 1 base, leaving 11 bases between them. CDR3 length: 14 amino acids. Germline loops: CDR1 SGHRS, CDR2 YFSETQ. The CDR3 spells CASSIGRGNTEAFF. DNA of the CDR3: TGCGCCAGCAGCATAGGACGGGGGAACACTGAAGCTTTCTTT.

The chain recombines TRBV7-3 with TRBJ2-3; a weak D match, TRBD1 (5 bases). Trimming removed 5 bases from V and 1 base from J, with 10 bases in between. The CDR3 extends over 14 amino acids. Per germline, CDR1 SGHTA and CDR2 FQGTGA. The chain's CDR3 is CASSLTEGTDTQYF. CDR3 bases: TGTGCCAGCAGCCTGACAGAAGGCACAGATACGCAGTATTTT.

The chain combines TRBV12-3 or TRBV12-4 with TRBJ1-5; 7 bases map to TRBD1. The length of the CDR3 is 13 residues. V dropped 7 bases and J dropped 5; count of bases not matched to a gene: 5. CDR3 region: CASNRDSYQPQHF. The CDR3 bases are TGTGCCAGCAACAGGGACAGTTATCAGCCCCAGCATTTT.

This clone was counted once. The V and J genes are TRBV7-8 and TRBJ2-3; tentative D call: TRBD2 (6 bases). CDR1 and CDR2 from the germline V gene are SGHVS and FQNEAQ. The V and J ends lost 2 bases and 4 bases respectively, with 13 bases between them. CDR3 size: 15 residues. CDR3 residues: CASSLSGGEADTQYF. The CDR3 DNA reads TGTGCCAGCAGCTTAAGTGGAGGGGAGGCAGATACGCAGTATTTT.

The CDR3 DNA is TGTGCCAGCAGTTTATCTGGACAGGGGGCCTTCTACGAGCAGTACTTC. It is translated as CASSLSGQGAFYEQYF. The chain employs TRBV27 and TRBJ2-7; 11 bases line up with TRBD1. Trimming removed 0 bases from V and 3 bases from J; junction bases left unmatched: 4. This CDR3 is built from 16 residues. Germline V gene lookup returns CDR1 MNHEY and CDR2 SMNVEV (reference sequence).

The rearrangement uses TRBV7-2 and TRBJ2-2, with D tentatively TRBD2 (6 bases). CDR1 is SGHTA and CDR2 is FQGNSA in the germline V gene. The V gene lost 2 bases and the J gene lost 7 bases, with 14 bases spanning the gap. The CDR3 runs 15 residues. The CDR3, as DNA: TGTGCCAGCAGCTTAACTGGCGGGAAAGTCGGGGAGCTGTTTTTT. Translating gives CASSLTGGKVGELFF.